The 12 T cell receptor beta chains reported below all come from one sample, sequenced in a study of shared clonotypes between healthy human individuals. TCRdb's copy holds only in-frame clones and misses some; the assay was immunoSEQ multiplex PCR. Found here are millions of clones, just over 90% of them singletons; the top ten hold 0.11% to 0.15%. Material: naive CD4+ T cells sorted from blood. Noted subset: CD45RA+ positively selected. The receptors shown here come from a young man in good health.

As concerns this clone: This sample includes further DNA sequences coding for the same CDR3. This chain uses TRBV7-9 with TRBJ2-7, with 11 bases lining up with TRBD2. CDR1 and CDR2 (germline): SEHNR, FQNEAQ (reference sequence). V lost 3 bases to trimming and J lost 4 bases; unmatched junction nucleotides: 5. The CDR3 covers 15 residues. CDR3 region: CASSLGGTSGYEQYF. The DNA for the CDR3 is TGTGCCAGCAGCTTGGGGGGGACTAGCGGTTACGAGCAGTACTTC.

This chain joins TRBV5-1 and TRBJ2-2; perhaps TRBD2 as D (6 bases). CDR1 and CDR2 from the germline V gene are SGHRS and YFSETQ. This CDR3 has 18 residues. V shed 0 bases and J shed 1 base, with 16 bases lying between them. The CDR3 nucleotides read TGCGCCAGCAGCTTGGCTGTGGTCGTGGGGGGGAACACCGGGGAGCTGTTTTTT. Translation: CASSLAVVVGGNTGELFF. Supplemented by reference TRBV5-1 and TRBJ2-2, the full variable domain reads KAGVTQTPRYLIKTRGQQVTLSCSPISGHRSVSWYQQTPGQGLQFLFEYFSETQRNKGNFPGRFSGRQFSNSRSEMNVSTLELGDSALYLCASSLAVVVGGNTGELFFGEGSRLTVL.

This chain connects TRBV6-5 to TRBJ1-2; D call uncertain. Trimming removed 5 bases at V and 1 base at J, with 11 bases between. The CDR3 sequence is 14 residues long. Germline V gene sequence: CDR1 MNHEY, CDR2 SVGAGI. The CDR3: CASSEFSLNYGYTF. The CDR3 DNA reads TGTGCCAGCAGTGAATTTAGCCTTAACTATGGCTACACCTTC.

The chain joins TRBV19 to TRBJ2-7, with 10 bases that match TRBD2. V lost 5 bases and J lost 5; bases outside the gene matches: 6. This CDR3 region has 14 residues. CDR1 is LNHDA, CDR2 SQIVND, per germline (reference sequence). The DNA for the CDR3 is TGTGCCAGTAGTGGGGGGGGACTAGCGAACGAGCAGTACTTC. It specifies CASSGGGLANEQYF.

This chain uses TRBV6-5 with TRBJ2-2; D may match TRBD1 or TRBD2 (5 bases each). CDR1 is MNHEY, CDR2 SVGAGI, per germline. This CDR3 region has 14 residues. V dropped 4 bases and J dropped 0 bases, with 6 bases sitting between them. DNA of the CDR3: TGTGCCAGCAGTTGGGGGACGAACACCGGGGAGCTGTTTTTT. This translates into CASSWGTNTGELFF.

Notes on this clone: The identical CDR3 is also encoded by other nucleotide sequences in the sample. The chain carries TRBV5-4 and TRBJ2-1; D is uncertain. The CDR3 spans 13 residues. The germline gives CDR1 SGHNT, CDR2 YYREEE (reference sequence). V lost 2 bases, J lost 2 bases, and 5 bases lay in between. CDR3 DNA sequence: TGTGCCAGCAGCTTAACCCCCTACAATGAGCAGTTCTTC. The encoded protein is CASSLTPYNEQFF. The whole variable domain, filled in from reference TRBV5-4 and TRBJ2-1, reads ETGVTQSPTHLIKTRGQQVTLRCSSQSGHNTVSWYQQALGQGPQFIFQYYREEENGRGNFPPRFSGLQFPNYSSELNVNALELDDSALYLCASSLTPYNEQFFGPGTRLTVL.

The V gene is TRBV19, the J gene TRBJ1-5; 7 bases match TRBD1. Unmatched junction bases numbered 20, after V lost 9 bases and J lost 6 bases. Germline V gives CDR1 LNHDA, CDR2 SQIVND (reference sequence). This CDR3 contains 17 residues. CDR3 DNA: TGTGCCAGCCAGTATAGGGGGCCGGTCTCGCTGTCTCAGCCCCAGCATTTT. This translates into CASQYRGPVSLSQPQHF.

The J gene is TRBJ2-1, the V gene TRBV30, with 7 bases fitting TRBD1. J was trimmed by 8 bases and V by 1 base; bases with no gene match: 11. Germline loops: CDR1 GTSNPN, CDR2 SVGIG (reference sequence). This CDR3 has 15 residues. CDR3 amino acids: CAWSERGPPADEQFF. In DNA, the CDR3 is TGTGCCTGGAGTGAAAGGGGGCCCCCTGCGGATGAGCAGTTCTTC.

The J gene is TRBJ1-3, the V gene TRBV7-2; a weak D match, TRBD1 (6 bases). The germline V gene encodes CDR1 SGHTA and CDR2 FQGNSA. The CDR3 spans 17 residues. V was pared by 1 base and J by 1 base, with 14 bases between. The CDR3 sequence: CASSLEGQQRSGNTIYF. DNA for the CDR3: TGTGCCAGCAGCTTAGAAGGACAGCAAAGGTCTGGAAACACCATATATTTT.

Concerning this clone: Other DNA variants within this sample encode the same CDR3. The chain employs TRBV5-1 and TRBJ2-6; D is uncertain. This CDR3 spans 15 amino acids. The V gene's germline CDR1 is SGHRS and CDR2 YFSETQ. V shed 0 bases and J shed 1 base, with 5 bases lying between them. The CDR3 reads CASSLVGSGANVLTF. Here the CDR3 DNA reads TGCGCCAGCAGCTTGGTGGGTTCTGGGGCCAACGTCCTGACTTTC. Based on the CDR3 plus reference TRBV5-1 and TRBJ2-6, the full variable domain is KAGVTQTPRYLIKTRGQQVTLSCSPISGHRSVSWYQQTPGQGLQFLFEYFSETQRNKGNFPGRFSGRQFSNSRSEMNVSTLELGDSALYLCASSLVGSGANVLTFGAGSRLTVL.

As regards this clone: Other DNA variants within this sample encode the same CDR3. This chain joins TRBV6-5 and TRBJ1-5; D not resolved. The CDR3 length is 12 residues. V gave up 6 bases and J gave up 0 bases, with 3 bases separating them. The V gene's germline CDR1 is MNHEY and CDR2 SVGAGI. The CDR3 region has the DNA TGTGCCAGCAGGGGTAGCAATCAGCCCCAGCATTTT. Translated: CASRGSNQPQHF.

The chain has TRBV11-2 and TRBJ2-3, with D perhaps TRBD2 (5 bases). This CDR3 has 15 amino acids. Trimming removed 2 bases from V and 1 base from J, with 10 bases in between. CDR1 is SGHAT and CDR2 is FQNNGV in the germline V gene. The CDR3, as DNA: TGTGCCAGCAGCTTAATCGGTAGCGGCACAGATACGCAGTATTTT. Protein sequence: CASSLIGSGTDTQYF. The variable domain in full, completed from reference TRBV11-2 and TRBJ2-3, reads EAGVAQSPRYKIIEKRQSVAFWCNPISGHATLYWYQQILGQGPKLLIQFQNNGVVDDSQLPKDRFSAERLKGVDSTLKIQPAKLEDSAVYLCASSLIGSGTDTQYFGPGTRLTVL.